The 3 T cell receptor beta chains in this list originate from one sample, sequenced in a study of early T cells in non-severe SARS-CoV-2 infection. Using its own MiXCR run on the 5' RACE reads, TCRdb lists one record per CDR3 protein. The sample has some 9,500 distinct CDR3 sequences, 4% to 5.5% seen once; the top ten hold roughly 10%. The material sequenced was whole blood. The source of these receptors is an adult who was a healthcare worker with PCR-confirmed SARS-CoV-2 infection or an uninfected control (not recorded which).

In its sample, this clonotype was seen many times. The chain joins TRBV20-1 to TRBJ2-1; D is possibly TRBD1 or TRBD2 (5 bases each). Trimming took 7 bases from V and 8 from J, leaving 21 bases between them. Per germline, CDR1 DFQATT and CDR2 SNEGSKA (reference sequence). The CDR3 spans 14 residues. The CDR3: CSVAVGVFADEQFF. DNA of the CDR3: TGCAGTGTCGCGGTGGGGGTCTTCGCAGATGAGCAGTTCTTC.

This clonotype is classed as medium-sized. The chain combines TRBV28 with TRBJ2-7; no definite D call. The CDR3 totals 12 residues. The germline V gene encodes CDR1 MDHEN and CDR2 SYDVKM. V lost 8 bases and J 0 bases, leaving 8 bases between the germline ends. CDR3 in DNA: TGTGCCAGCGGCCACAGCTCCTACGAGCAGTACTTC. This encodes CASGHSSYEQYF.

This clonotype was seen repeatedly, ten times or more. V gene TRBV5-1 combines with J gene TRBJ2-5; D call uncertain. CDR1 and CDR2 (germline): SGHRS, YFSETQ. This CDR3 comprises 13 residues. The germline V and J ends were trimmed by 4 bases and 2 bases, with 9 bases remaining between them. CDR3 region: CASSGVGQETQYF. The CDR3 DNA is TGCGCCAGCAGCGGGGTGGGTCAAGAGACCCAGTACTTC.